This T cell receptor beta chain is drawn from a study of blood T cell repertoires in COVID-19. Looked up from germline, CDR1 is SGHRS and CDR2 is YFSETQ. Trimming shortened V by 5 bases and J by 4 bases, and 12 bases separated the two germline ends. This CDR3 is 14 amino acids long. This clone has only one observation. Original handling: The assay estimated nucleated cells by amplifying reference gene primers. Measured with immunoSEQ multiplex PCR; TCRdb has only the in-frame clones, and not every one. The V and J calls and clone size come from that table; D and trimming were worked out from the DNA. The table includes just over 150,000 clones, 85% detected once.

The sequenced sample consisted of peripheral blood. The V and J genes are TRBV5-1 and TRBJ2-2; D remains ambiguous. This TCR came from a human donor with acute or convalescent COVID-19. The donor label of this sample is uncertain. The CDR3 spells CASSLTTGTGELFF. As DNA, the CDR3 is TGCGCCAGCAGTTTGACGACGGGCACCGGGGAGCTGTTTTTT.